This T cell receptor beta chain was captured in a study of blood T cell repertoires in COVID-19. Whole-study context: COVID-19 samples from acute and convalescent phases originated in the United States, Italy and Spain. The cDNA or gDNA used as material had been derived from T cells, B-cell-depleted T cells, or PBMCs.

CDR3 length: 16 amino acids. Losses at the gene ends were 0 bases for V and 7 bases for J; bases not matched to a gene: 8. Germline assignment: CDR1 LGHNA and CDR2 YSLEER. Seattle researchers signed up patients amid active infection and tracked them longitudinally. Authors' data handling: Researchers report that nucleated cell counts were estimated from reference gene primer amplification. Data came from immunoSEQ multiplex PCR; TCRdb stores just in-frame clones and leaves some out. The V and J calls and the clone size are those of that table, but D and trimming were determined from the DNA. Here the sample spans about 350,000 clones, 80% to 90% being singletons.

The sample was peripheral blood. This sequence joins TRBV4-3 and TRBJ2-1, with 8 bases matching TRBD2. The TCR originated in a woman in her forties or fifties with COVID-19, enrolled during active disease. The CDR3 reads CASSQDWPSGRNEQFF. CDR3 nucleotide sequence: TGCGCCAGCAGCCAAGACTGGCCTAGCGGGCGAAATGAGCAGTTCTTC.